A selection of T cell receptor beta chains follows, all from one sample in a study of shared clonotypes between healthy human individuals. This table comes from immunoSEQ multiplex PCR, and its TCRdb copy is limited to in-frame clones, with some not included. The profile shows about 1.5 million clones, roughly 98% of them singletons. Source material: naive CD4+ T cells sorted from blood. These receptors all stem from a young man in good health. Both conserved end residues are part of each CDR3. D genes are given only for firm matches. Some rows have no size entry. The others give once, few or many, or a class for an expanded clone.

CDR3: CASNDGVSNQPQHF; DNA: TGTGCCAGCAACGATGGTGTGAGCAATCAGCCCCAGCATTTT; size: .; D: .; J: TRBJ1-5; V: TRBV2
CDR3: CASSIQATGELFF; DNA: TGTGCCAGTAGTATCCAGGCAACCGGGGAGCTGTTTTTT; size: .; D: .; J: TRBJ2-2; V: TRBV19
CDR3: CSVKEAGANVLTF; DNA: TGCAGCGTTAAGGAAGCTGGGGCCAACGTCCTGACTTTC; size: .; D: .; J: TRBJ2-6; V: TRBV29-1
CDR3: CASSIERGDGELFF; DNA: TGTGCCAGTAGTATAGAGCGGGGGGACGGGGAGCTGTTTTTT; size: .; D: TRBD2; J: TRBJ2-2; V: TRBV19
CDR3: CASSSAEPGPKQFF; DNA: TGTGCCAGTAGCTCGGCCGAACCGGGCCCTAAACAGTTCTTC; size: .; D: .; J: TRBJ2-1; V: TRBV19
CDR3: CASRDLTAGANVLTF; DNA: TGTGCCAGCAGGGACCTAACCGCTGGGGCCAACGTCCTGACTTTC; size: .; D: .; J: TRBJ2-6; V: TRBV2
CDR3: CASTTSLGLRDHQPQHF; DNA: TGTGCCAGCACCACCTCCTTGGGGTTACGGGACCATCAGCCCCAGCATTTT; size: .; D: .; J: TRBJ1-5; V: TRBV28
CDR3: CATDRGEQYF; DNA: TGTGCCACCGACCGAGGGGAGCAGTACTTC; size: .; D: .; J: TRBJ2-7; V: TRBV28
CDR3: CASSYSKSYEQYF; DNA: TGTGCCAGCAGTTACTCGAAGTCCTACGAGCAGTACTTC; size: .; D: .; J: TRBJ2-7; V: TRBV6-6
CDR3: CASSLPGSTDSDTQYF; DNA: TGTGCCAGCAGTTTACCAGGGTCGACAGATTCAGATACGCAGTATTTT; size: .; D: .; J: TRBJ2-3; V: TRBV27
CDR3: CAPQARQWNTEAFF; DNA: TGTGCCCCCCAGGCCCGACAGTGGAACACTGAAGCTTTCTTT; size: .; D: .; J: TRBJ1-1; V: TRBV30
CDR3: CASSPGTGRIYGYTF; DNA: TGTGCCAGCTCACCAGGGACAGGGAGGATCTATGGCTACACCTTC; size: .; D: TRBD1; J: TRBJ1-2; V: TRBV18
CDR3: CASSLRLRDNEQFF; DNA: TGTGCCAGCAGCTTGCGGCTACGGGACAATGAGCAGTTCTTC; size: .; D: .; J: TRBJ2-1; V: TRBV5-6
CDR3: CASLDRKFEQGVYSTF; DNA: TGTGCCAGTTTGGACCGAAAATTTGAGCAGGGGGTTTATAGTACCTTC; size: .; D: TRBD1; J: TRBJ1-2; V: TRBV19
CDR3: CASSSSSAEYF; DNA: TGTGCCAGCAGTTCCTCCTCTGCGGAGTATTTT; size: .; D: .; J: TRBJ2-3; V: TRBV27
CDR3: CASSFRRRGLYNEQFF; DNA: TGTGCCAGCAGCTTCCGACGCCGGGGGCTATACAATGAGCAGTTCTTC; size: .; D: .; J: TRBJ2-1; V: TRBV7-2
CDR3: CASTGGTSGPYEQYF; DNA: TGTGCCAGTACGGGAGGGACTAGCGGTCCCTACGAGCAGTACTTC; size: .; D: TRBD2; J: TRBJ2-7; V: TRBV19
CDR3: CASSPRQNSNQPQHF; DNA: TGTGCCAGCAGTCCAAGACAGAATAGCAATCAGCCCCAGCATTTT; size: .; D: .; J: TRBJ1-5; V: TRBV6-5
CDR3: CASSPPLAQTYEQYF; DNA: TGTGCCAGCTCACCACCGCTAGCTCAGACCTACGAGCAGTACTTC; size: .; D: .; J: TRBJ2-7; V: TRBV18
CDR3: CASSFQGANTGELFF; DNA: TGTGCCAGCAGTTTTCAGGGGGCCAACACCGGGGAGCTGTTTTTT; size: .; D: TRBD1; J: TRBJ2-2; V: TRBV28
CDR3: CASSPGLRGTDTQYF; DNA: TGTGCCAGCAGCCCAGGGTTGAGAGGAACAGATACGCAGTATTTT; size: once; D: .; J: TRBJ2-3; V: TRBV7-9
CDR3: CASSLDPRQGFYNEQFF; DNA: TGTGCCAGCAGTTTAGACCCGCGACAGGGCTTCTACAATGAGCAGTTCTTC; size: .; D: TRBD1; J: TRBJ2-1; V: TRBV27
CDR3: CASRGTGHQPQHF; DNA: TGTGCCAGCAGGGGGACAGGGCATCAGCCCCAGCATTTT; size: .; D: TRBD1; J: TRBJ1-5; V: TRBV6-1
CDR3: CASSRSGRDTQYF; DNA: TGTGCCAGCAGTCGGAGCGGGAGGGATACGCAGTATTTT; size: once; D: TRBD2; J: TRBJ2-3; V: TRBV6-5
CDR3: CASSPGTSGGYEQFF; DNA: TGCGCCAGCAGCCCGGGGACTAGCGGGGGCTATGAGCAGTTCTTC; size: once; D: TRBD2; J: TRBJ2-1; V: TRBV4-3
CDR3: CASSYLGIGQPQHF; DNA: TGTGCCAGCAGTTACCTGGGGATCGGGCAGCCCCAGCATTTT; size: .; D: .; J: TRBJ1-5; V: TRBV6-5
CDR3: CASSVGLAGITGELFF; DNA: TGTGCCAGCAGCGTAGGACTAGCGGGAATTACCGGGGAGCTGTTTTTT; size: .; D: TRBD2; J: TRBJ2-2; V: TRBV5-8
CDR3: CASSFGLAGGPTYYEQYF; DNA: TGTGCCAGCAGCTTTGGGCTAGCGGGAGGCCCTACCTACTACGAGCAGTACTTC; size: .; D: TRBD2; J: TRBJ2-7; V: TRBV7-2
CDR3: CASRITSGSIYEQYF; DNA: TGTGCCAGCAGGATTACTAGCGGGAGTATCTACGAGCAGTACTTC; size: .; D: TRBD2; J: TRBJ2-7; V: TRBV7-2
CDR3: CASSVNFRLGQASTGELFF; DNA: TGTGCCAGCAGCGTAAATTTCCGGCTCGGACAGGCGAGCACCGGGGAGCTGTTTTTT; size: .; D: TRBD1; J: TRBJ2-2; V: TRBV9
CDR3: CASSPDRGRDTQYF; DNA: TGCGCCAGCAGCCCGGACAGGGGGCGCGATACGCAGTATTTT; size: .; D: TRBD1; J: TRBJ2-3; V: TRBV5-1
CDR3: CASSLTRERFHEQFF; DNA: TGTGCCAGCAGCTTAACTAGGGAAAGATTCCATGAGCAGTTCTTC; size: once; D: .; J: TRBJ2-1; V: TRBV7-3
CDR3: CASSLSHRTDTQYF; DNA: TGCGCCAGCAGCTTGTCACACCGTACAGATACGCAGTATTTT; size: .; D: .; J: TRBJ2-3; V: TRBV5-1
CDR3: CASSLVQGGYLNTEAFF; DNA: TGTGCCAGCAGCTTAGTACAGGGGGGATACTTGAACACTGAAGCTTTCTTT; size: .; D: TRBD1; J: TRBJ1-1; V: TRBV7-9
CDR3: CASSYSGPNTGELFF; DNA: TGTGCCAGCAGTTACAGTGGACCGAACACCGGGGAGCTGTTTTTT; size: .; D: .; J: TRBJ2-2; V: TRBV6-5